A selection of T cell receptor beta chains follows, all from one sample in a study of a mutant IDH1 vaccine in newly diagnosed glioma. This table comes from immunoSEQ multiplex PCR, and its TCRdb copy is limited to in-frame clones, with some not included. This table has more than 50,000 clones, about 86% appearing once. The source was PBMCs, collected from a glioma patient treated with radiotherapy, temozolomide or both. The receptors here all came from a man aged 25-45 years with glioma. The CDR3 runs from the conserved cysteine through the conserved F or W. D genes are given only for firm matches. Expanded clones are given a class, and other clones once, few, many or no size at all.

J gene,clone size,V gene,D gene,CDR3 protein,CDR3 DNA
TRBJ2-3,-,TRBV5-1,-,CASSFRDFSTDTQYF,TGCGCCAGCAGCTTCAGGGATTTCAGCACAGATACGCAGTATTTT
TRBJ2-5,-,TRBV18,-,CASSPLPGTPTATSRETQYF,TGTGCCAGCTCACCACTACCCGGGACACCTACAGCAACAAGTCGGGAGACCCAGTACTTC
TRBJ2-3,-,TRBV4-1,TRBD2,CASSQGIAGPGTDTQYF,TGCGCCAGCAGCCAAGGTATAGCGGGGCCCGGCACAGATACGCAGTATTTT
TRBJ2-1,-,TRBV5-4,-,CASSFSFQIFTSYNEQFF,TGTGCCAGCAGCTTCTCGTTCCAAATATTCACCTCCTACAATGAGCAGTTCTTC
TRBJ2-7,-,TRBV28,TRBD1,CASSSLRQGADYEQYF,TGTGCCAGCAGTTCCCTTAGACAGGGGGCAGACTACGAGCAGTACTTC
TRBJ1-1,-,TRBV7-6,-,CASSLVVEIMNTEAFF,TGTGCCAGCAGCTTAGTGGTGGAGATCATGAACACTGAAGCTTTCTTT
TRBJ1-2,once,TRBV27,-,CASSLSDSPYGYTF,TGTGCCAGCAGTTTATCGGACAGCCCCTATGGCTACACCTTC
TRBJ2-5,-,TRBV30,-,CAWSPRETQYF,TGTGCCTGGAGTCCCCGGGAGACCCAGTACTTC
TRBJ1-1,-,TRBV2,-,CASSEGGPLMNTEAFF,TGTGCCAGCAGTGAAGGTGGACCGCTAATGAACACTGAAGCTTTCTTT
TRBJ2-3,-,TRBV27,-,CASSSPLGRTYTDTQYF,TGTGCCAGCAGTTCCCCCCTCGGCAGGACTTACACAGATACGCAGTATTTT
TRBJ2-7,-,TRBV27,-,CASSSTRGGHSYEQYF,TGTGCCAGCAGCTCCACCCGAGGGGGGCACTCCTACGAGCAGTACTTC
TRBJ2-7,-,TRBV7-2,TRBD1,CASSPTGHAGTDYEQYF,TGTGCCAGCAGCCCGACAGGGCACGCCGGGACCGACTACGAGCAGTACTTC
TRBJ2-7,-,TRBV7-9,-,CASSLGARYEQYF,TGTGCCAGCAGCTTAGGGGCTCGCTACGAGCAGTACTTC
TRBJ2-1,-,TRBV27,-,CASRVLTGYNEQFF,TGTGCCAGCAGGGTATTAACAGGGTACAATGAGCAGTTCTTC
TRBJ2-7,-,TRBV9,-,CASSVEGTANDEQYF,TGTGCCAGCAGCGTAGAAGGGACGGCGAACGACGAGCAGTACTTC